This T cell receptor beta chain was found in a study of Graves' ophthalmopathy and Graves' hyperthyroidism. The study, taken as a whole, reports: Most expanded thyroid clonotypes above 0.001 frequency also appeared in blood.

This clonotype was found many times. Antigen unknown. An end of the junction does not agree with germline; a read error may underlie this. This CDR3 contains 16 residues. The V gene's germline CDR1 is ENHRY and CDR2 SYGVKD. RNA transcripts were the template, and TCR beta CDR3 regions were amplified from them. In the first round, RT-PCR was carried out with HTBI primers, and a multiplex PCR formed the second round. MiXCR was run by TCRdb on the multiplex PCR reads, yielding one entry per CDR3 protein. The sample comprises about 660,000 distinct CDR3 sequences, about 40% of which are singletons, and around 3.3% rests with the top ten.

The receptor was derived from an adult man with Graves' ophthalmopathy. This chain uses TRBV10-3 with TRBJ1-5; 7 positions match TRBD1. Specimen: peripheral blood. The DNA of the CDR3 is TGTGCCAGCAGTTACCCCGGGACAGCCGCGCCACCGCCCCAGCATTTT. Translated, it gives CASSYPGTAAPPPQHF.